The present TCR beta chain was sequenced within a study of cytomegalovirus exposure and HLA in healthy donors. The protocol was immunoSEQ multiplex PCR, while the TCRdb copy is restricted to in-frame clones and leaves out a portion. In the table there are about 110,000 clones, 95% of which are singletons. Study-level points and caveats: Most TCR sequences were seen very rarely across donors, but some public TCRs occurred in many. Cytomegalovirus-associated TCR beta chains were listed, numbering some 180. In vitro experiments confirmed that three CMV-associated chains were specific for CMV antigens.

The donors were part of the validation cohort of 95 to 150 subjects. That cohort was separate from the first cohort, which comprised about 730 subjects. Comments on this clone: What it binds is not known.

CDR1 and CDR2 (germline): SQVTM, ANQGSEA. The CDR3 is 16 residues long. With V trimmed by 4 bases and J by 2 bases, 6 bases remained unmatched. Sequenced: PBMCs. The chain combines TRBV29-1 with TRBJ2-7, with 15 nucleotides matching TRBD2. This TCR was recovered from a woman younger than 35 in good health and CMV-seronegative. CDR3 amino acids: CSVAHRTSGGAYEQYF. The CDR3 nucleotides read TGCAGCGTTGCCCACCGGACTAGCGGGGGGGCCTACGAGCAGTACTTC.